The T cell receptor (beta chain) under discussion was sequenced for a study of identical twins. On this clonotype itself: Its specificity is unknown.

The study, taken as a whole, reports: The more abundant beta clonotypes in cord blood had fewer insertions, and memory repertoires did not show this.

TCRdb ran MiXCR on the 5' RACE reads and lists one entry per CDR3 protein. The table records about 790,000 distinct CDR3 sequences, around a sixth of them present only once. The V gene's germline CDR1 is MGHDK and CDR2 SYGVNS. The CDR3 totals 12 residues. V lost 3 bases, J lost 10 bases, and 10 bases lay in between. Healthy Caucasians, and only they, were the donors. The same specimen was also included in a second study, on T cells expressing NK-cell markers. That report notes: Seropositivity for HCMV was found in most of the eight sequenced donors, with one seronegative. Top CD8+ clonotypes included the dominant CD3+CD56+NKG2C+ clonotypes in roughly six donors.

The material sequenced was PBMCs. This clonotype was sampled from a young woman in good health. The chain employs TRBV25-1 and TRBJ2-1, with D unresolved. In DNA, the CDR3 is TGTGCCAGCAGTGACGGTCCCCTCGAGCAGTTCTTC. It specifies CASSDGPLEQFF.